Shown below are 27 T cell receptor beta chains from a single sample sequenced in a study of beta chain features in type 1 diabetes. Expressed TCRB transcripts were sequenced after all isolated RNA was converted to cDNA. This table comes from immunoSEQ multiplex PCR, and its TCRdb copy is limited to in-frame clones, with some not included. The data contain hundreds of thousands of clones, about an eighth of them singletons. Study outcomes and limitations: There was a moderate but significant shortening of TCRB CDR3s in all four CD4+ subsets of Type 1 diabetes patients.

No antigen has been identified for these receptors. Sequenced input: naive CD4+ T cells from blood. Source of these receptors: a man aged 18 to 30 with type 1 diabetes.

This sequence joins TRBV30 and TRBJ1-2; 7 nucleotides line up with TRBD1. The CDR3 has 17 amino acids. CDR1 and CDR2 (germline): GTSNPN, SVGIG (reference sequence). The V segment lost 1 base and the J segment 4 bases; nucleotides outside the gene matches: 15. The CDR3 here is CAWSGTLYRGGGYGYTF. The CDR3 nucleotides are TGTGCCTGGAGTGGAACTCTCTACAGGGGCGGCGGCTATGGCTACACCTTC.

The V call is TRBV9, the J call TRBJ1-2; the D gene is possibly TRBD1 (6 bases). The germline V gene has CDR1 SGDLS and CDR2 YYNGEE. The CDR3 runs to 14 residues. With 4 bases removed from V and 4 bases from J, the gap between germline ends came to 14 bases. The CDR3 region is CASSFTGNGYGYTF. In DNA form, the CDR3 reads TGTGCCAGCAGCTTTACAGGGAACGGCTATGGCTACACCTTC.

This clone was found a few times. V usage is TRBV29-1 and J usage is TRBJ1-3, with a weak D call TRBD1 (6 bases). This CDR3 has 14 amino acids. Germline loops: CDR1 SQVTM, CDR2 ANQGSEA. Deletions cut 6 bases from V and 0 bases from J, with 12 bases between. The CDR3 DNA is TGCAGCGTCGCCGACAGGAGCTCTGGAAACACCATATATTTT. Its translation: CSVADRSSGNTIYF.

This chain links TRBV6-5 with TRBJ2-3, with 10 bases identical to TRBD2. The germline CDR1 and CDR2 sequences are MNHEY and SVGAGI. This CDR3 is built from 15 residues. Trimming removed 7 bases from V and 4 bases from J; junction bases left unmatched: 8. The CDR3 region has the DNA TGTGCCAGCACACAAGCGGGAGGGACTGCAGATACGCAGTATTTT. Translation gives CASTQAGGTADTQYF.

Regarding this clone: The junction departs from germline at one end; a sequencing error may be responsible. The CDR3 nucleotides are TGTGCTAGCAGCTTAGTCGCGGGGGGGCATAATGAGCAGTTCTTC. Translating it yields CASSLVAGGHNEQFF. The chain joins TRBV7-7 to TRBJ2-1, with 9 nucleotides matching TRBD2. The CDR3 extends over 15 amino acids. CDR1 is SSHAT and CDR2 is FNYEAQ in the germline V gene (reference sequence).

This rearrangement joins TRBV30 to TRBJ1-5; unclear D gene. The CDR3 runs to 16 residues. V lost 2 bases and J lost 0, with 14 bases in between. Germline CDR1 reads GTSNPN; CDR2 reads SVGIG (reference sequence). CDR3 bases: TGTGCCTGGAGTCCCTCCTGGGCAGTTAGCAATCAGCCCCAGCATTTT. Encoded protein: CAWSPSWAVSNQPQHF.

This sequence joins TRBV6-5 and TRBJ2-5; D uncertain. The CDR3 is 13 amino acids. V gave up 5 bases and J gave up 0 bases, with 7 bases separating them. Germline CDR1 is MNHEY and CDR2 is SVGAGI. This CDR3 is CASSRSDQETQYF. Here the CDR3 DNA reads TGTGCCAGCAGTAGATCAGACCAAGAGACCCAGTACTTC.

The V call is TRBV5-1, the J call TRBJ2-3; 7 positions match TRBD2. The CDR3 extends over 14 amino acids. J lost 0 bases, V lost 9 bases, and 7 bases had no gene match. CDR1 is SGHRS and CDR2 is YFSETQ in the germline V gene. The CDR3: CATRLAASTDTQYF. Written as DNA, the CDR3 is TGCGCCACCCGACTAGCAGCTAGCACAGATACGCAGTATTTT.

The V gene is TRBV5-1, the J gene TRBJ2-1; 7 positions agree with TRBD2. CDR1 is SGHRS and CDR2 is YFSETQ in the germline V gene. Trimming at V came to 2 bases and at J to 7 bases, leaving 9 bases not matched to a gene. This CDR3 is built from 15 residues. The CDR3, as DNA: TGCGCCAGCAGCTTAACTCTGGGACTAATGAATGAGCAGTTCTTC. Residues: CASSLTLGLMNEQFF.

This rearrangement joins TRBV5-1 to TRBJ2-7, with D possibly TRBD1 on 6 matching bases. This CDR3 contains 14 residues. The V end lost 0 bases, the J end lost 6 bases, and 13 bases lay between the germline ends. Germline V gene lookup returns CDR1 SGHRS and CDR2 YFSETQ. The chain's CDR3 is CASSLDKEGGEQYF. The CDR3 DNA reads TGCGCCAGCAGCTTGGATAAGGAAGGGGGCGAGCAGTACTTC.

This chain links TRBV18 with TRBJ2-7; TRBD1 matches at 7 bases. V was pared by 0 bases and J by 2 bases, with 4 bases of the junction left unmatched. The germline CDR1 and CDR2 sequences are KGHSH and LQKENI. There are 15 residues in the CDR3. For the CDR3, the DNA is TGTGCCAGCTCACCACCGACAGGGATTACCTACGAGCAGTACTTC. Its translation: CASSPPTGITYEQYF. The whole variable domain, remainder taken from reference TRBV18 and TRBJ2-7, is NAGVMQNPRHLVRRRGQEARLRCSPMKGHSHVYWYRQLPEEGLKFMVYLQKENIIDESGMPKERFSAEFPKEGPSILRIQQVVRGDSAAYFCASSPPTGITYEQYFGPGTRLTVT.

Comment on this clone: A read error may produce the germline difference seen at one junction end. The rearrangement links TRBV5-4 to TRBJ1-3; possible D gene TRBD1, 6 bases. The CDR3 totals 14 residues. Germline CDR1 reads SGHNT; CDR2 reads YYREEE (reference sequence). The CDR3, as DNA: TGCGCCAGCAGCCAACAGGGTACTGGAAACACCATATATTTT. It translates to CASSQQGTGNTIYF.

Turning to this clone: Within the sample, other DNA sequences also encode this same CDR3. The gene calls are TRBV30 and TRBJ1-5, with D perhaps TRBD1 (5 bases). The CDR3 runs 15 residues. V lost 3 bases, J lost 0 bases, and 12 bases lay in between. Germline V gives CDR1 GTSNPN, CDR2 SVGIG (reference sequence). CDR3 sequence: CAWSPGLYSNQPQHF. CDR3 DNA: TGTGCCTGGAGCCCGGGACTTTATAGCAATCAGCCCCAGCATTTT.

This CDR3 is CAISEQQAQYF. The DNA for the CDR3 is TGTGCCATCAGTGAGCAACAGGCCCAGTACTTC. The chain uses TRBV10-3 and TRBJ2-5; maybe TRBD1 (5 bases). The CDR3 runs 11 residues. In germline, CDR1 is ENHRY, CDR2 SYGVKD. The V and J ends lost 2 bases and 9 bases respectively, with 7 bases between them.

Concerning this clone itself: A much larger clone differs by one base, so this may be a read error. Other DNA sequences in the sample encode the same CDR3. Here the CDR3 DNA reads TGTGCCAGCAGCTTAGCACCCGAGCAGTACTTC. Residues: CASSLAPEQYF. This sequence joins TRBV7-9 and TRBJ2-7; no firm D call. Per the germline V gene, CDR1 is SEHNR and CDR2 is FQNEAQ (reference sequence). Trimming shortened V by 0 bases and J by 6 bases, and 3 bases separated the two germline ends. CDR3 length: 11 amino acids.

In this sample, this clone turned up a few times. The gene calls are TRBV18 and TRBJ2-7; TRBD1 matches 7 bases. This CDR3 spans 15 amino acids. Unmatched junction bases numbered 14, after V lost 2 bases and J lost 10 bases. CDR1 is KGHSH, CDR2 LQKENI, per germline. CDR3 amino acids: CASSPGTAKPGIQYF. In DNA form, the CDR3 reads TGTGCCAGCTCACCAGGGACAGCCAAGCCTGGTATCCAGTACTTC.

The V gene is TRBV2, the J gene TRBJ2-4, with D possibly TRBD2 on 5 matching bases. The V and J ends lost 3 bases and 7 bases respectively, with 13 bases between them. Germline CDR1 reads SNHLY; CDR2 reads FYNNEI. This CDR3 is 14 amino acids long. CDR3 DNA sequence: TGTGCCAGCAGTGATTTGTTGAGGGCGAACATTCAGTACTTC. As protein: CASSDLLRANIQYF.

The chain carries TRBV5-1 and TRBJ2-1; 9 positions match TRBD1. The germline V gene encodes CDR1 SGHRS and CDR2 YFSETQ. The CDR3 spans 15 residues. V shed 0 bases and J 2 bases; nucleotides not matched to a gene: 0. The CDR3 DNA reads TGCGCCAGCAGCTTGGACAGGGGGCCCTACAATGAGCAGTTCTTC. This encodes CASSLDRGPYNEQFF.

This CDR3 is CASSPVELGDGNQPQHF. Written as DNA, the CDR3 is TGTGCCAGCTCACCCGTCGAATTGGGTGATGGCAATCAGCCCCAGCATTTT. V gene TRBV18 combines with J gene TRBJ1-5; D not resolved. The CDR3 loop spans 17 amino acids. Germline V gives CDR1 KGHSH, CDR2 LQKENI. The V gene lost 3 bases and the J gene lost 2 bases, with 17 bases spanning the gap. Using reference TRBV18 and TRBJ1-5 for the parts outside the CDR3, the full variable domain is NAGVMQNPRHLVRRRGQEARLRCSPMKGHSHVYWYRQLPEEGLKFMVYLQKENIIDESGMPKERFSAEFPKEGPSILRIQQVVRGDSAAYFCASSPVELGDGNQPQHFGDGTRLSIL.

This clone was seen a handful of times. This chain uses TRBV23-1 with TRBJ2-1; D is unresolved. TRBV23-1 is an ORF; its function is uncertain. The V end was cut by 3 bases, the J end by 3 bases, with 18 bases between. The CDR3 has 17 amino acids. DNA of the CDR3: TGCGCCAGCAGTCACCTCCCGGTTCTCTTTCTCTACAATGAGCAGTTCTTC. This sequence encodes CASSHLPVLFLYNEQFF.

This clone was picked up a small number of times. The V gene is TRBV14, the J gene TRBJ2-1, with 10 bases that match TRBD2. V was pared by 5 bases and J by 0 bases, with 4 bases of the junction left unmatched. This CDR3 has 16 amino acids. Germline V CDR1 and CDR2: SGHDN, FVKESK. The CDR3 protein is CASSTRLAGSYNEQFF. CDR3 nucleotides: TGTGCCAGCAGCACCCGACTAGCGGGCTCCTACAATGAGCAGTTCTTC.

The chain uses TRBV25-1 and TRBJ2-5; 12 positions agree with TRBD2. CDR3 length: 17 residues. V was clipped by 3 bases and J by 4 bases; unmatched bases: 9. The germline V gene encodes CDR1 MGHDK and CDR2 SYGVNS. The CDR3: CASSDTTSGSRRETQYF. Written as DNA, the CDR3 is TGTGCCAGCAGTGATACGACTAGCGGGAGCCGGCGAGAGACCCAGTACTTC.

There are a few counts of this clone. CDR3 residues: CASSQAFDYSYEQYF. The CDR3 DNA follows: TGCGCCAGCAGCCAAGCTTTCGACTACTCCTACGAGCAGTACTTC. The chain combines TRBV4-1 with TRBJ2-7; the D gene is possibly TRBD2 (5 bases). The CDR3 is 15 amino acids. CDR1 and CDR2 from the germline V gene are MGHRA and YSYEKL. V lost 1 base, J lost 0 bases, and 10 bases lay in between.

In its sample, this clone was seen a few times. In nucleotides, the CDR3 is TGTGCCATCAACCAACCTAACTCTCCCTCGGAAGCTTTCTTT. Protein product: CAINQPNSPSEAFF. This chain connects TRBV10-3 to TRBJ1-1; D unresolved. This CDR3 region has 14 residues. CDR1 is ENHRY and CDR2 is SYGVKD in the germline V gene. Trimming removed 7 bases at V and 8 bases at J, with 20 bases between.

In nucleotides, the CDR3 is TGCGCCAGCAGCTCCGACCGTCCCTACGAGCAGTACTTC. Its protein product is CASSSDRPYEQYF. The chain uses TRBV5-1 and TRBJ2-7; D remains ambiguous. The CDR3 covers 13 residues. V was pared by 3 bases and J by 2 bases, with 9 bases between. Germline loops: CDR1 SGHRS, CDR2 YFSETQ.

The chain carries TRBV4-3 and TRBJ2-5; D is uncertain. The CDR3 has 16 amino acids. The germline CDR1 and CDR2 sequences are LGHNA and YSLEER. V shed 4 bases and J shed 2 bases, with 17 bases lying between them. The DNA for the CDR3 is TGCGCCAGCAGCCCCACTTCTTCGGTATCTCAAGAGACCCAGTACTTC. It encodes CASSPTSSVSQETQYF.

This clone has just a few counts. The chain uses TRBV5-4 and TRBJ1-2, with D possibly TRBD1 on 5 matching bases. Trimming took off 2 bases at V and 4 bases at J, with 15 bases between the two ends. Germline V gene sequence: CDR1 SGHNT, CDR2 YYREEE (reference sequence). The CDR3 covers 15 residues. CDR3 sequence reads: CASSFSSTASYGYTF. The CDR3, as DNA: TGTGCCAGCAGCTTCTCTTCGACAGCGTCCTATGGCTACACCTTC.